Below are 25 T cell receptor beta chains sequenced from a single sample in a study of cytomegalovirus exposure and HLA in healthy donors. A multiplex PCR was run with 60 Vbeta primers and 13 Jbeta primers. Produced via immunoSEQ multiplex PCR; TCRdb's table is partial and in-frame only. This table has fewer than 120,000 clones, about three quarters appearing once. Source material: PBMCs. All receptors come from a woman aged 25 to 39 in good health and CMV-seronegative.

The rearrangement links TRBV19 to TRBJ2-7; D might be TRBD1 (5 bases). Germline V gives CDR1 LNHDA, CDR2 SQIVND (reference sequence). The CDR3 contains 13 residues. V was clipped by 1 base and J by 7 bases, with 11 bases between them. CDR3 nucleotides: TGTGCCAGTAGTATAGGTACAGGCTGGGAGCAGTACTTC. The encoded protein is CASSIGTGWEQYF.

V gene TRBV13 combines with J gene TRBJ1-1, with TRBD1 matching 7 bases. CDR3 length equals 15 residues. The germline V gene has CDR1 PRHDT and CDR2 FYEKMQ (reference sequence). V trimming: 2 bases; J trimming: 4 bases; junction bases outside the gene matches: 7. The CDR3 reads CASSLSGGIVTEAFF. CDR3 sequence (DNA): TGTGCCAGCAGCTTATCAGGGGGAATAGTCACTGAAGCTTTCTTT. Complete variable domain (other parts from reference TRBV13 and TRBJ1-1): AAGVIQSPRHLIKEKRETATLKCYPIPRHDTVYWYQQGPGQDPQFLISFYEKMQSDKGSIPDRFSAQQFSDYHSELNMSSLELGDSALYFCASSLSGGIVTEAFFGQGTRLTVV.

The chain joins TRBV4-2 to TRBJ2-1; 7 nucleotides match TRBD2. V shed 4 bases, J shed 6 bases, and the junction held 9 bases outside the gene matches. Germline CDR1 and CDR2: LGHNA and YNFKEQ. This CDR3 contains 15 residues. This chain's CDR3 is CASSPGGSGTNEQFF. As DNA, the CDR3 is TGTGCCAGCAGCCCGGGGGGTAGCGGAACCAATGAGCAGTTCTTC.

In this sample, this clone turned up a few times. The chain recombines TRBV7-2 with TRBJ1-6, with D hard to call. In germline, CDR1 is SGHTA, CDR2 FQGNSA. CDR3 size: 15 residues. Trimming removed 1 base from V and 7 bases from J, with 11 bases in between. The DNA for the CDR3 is TGTGCCAGCAGCTTAGAACCGGGATTGAATTCACCCCTCCACTTT. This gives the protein CASSLEPGLNSPLHF.

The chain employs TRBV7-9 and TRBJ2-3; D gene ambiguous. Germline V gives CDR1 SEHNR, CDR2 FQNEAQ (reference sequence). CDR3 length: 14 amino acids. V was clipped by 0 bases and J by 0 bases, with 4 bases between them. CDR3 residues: CASSLATSTDTQYF. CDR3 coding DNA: TGTGCCAGCAGCTTAGCGACTAGCACAGATACGCAGTATTTT.

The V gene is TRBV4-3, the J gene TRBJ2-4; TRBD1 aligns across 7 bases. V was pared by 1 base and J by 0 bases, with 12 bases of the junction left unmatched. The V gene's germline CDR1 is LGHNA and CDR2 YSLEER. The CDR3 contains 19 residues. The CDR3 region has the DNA TGCGCCAGCAGCCAAGCAGGGACAGACAGGGTGGGAGCCAAAAACATTCAGTACTTC. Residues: CASSQAGTDRVGAKNIQYF.

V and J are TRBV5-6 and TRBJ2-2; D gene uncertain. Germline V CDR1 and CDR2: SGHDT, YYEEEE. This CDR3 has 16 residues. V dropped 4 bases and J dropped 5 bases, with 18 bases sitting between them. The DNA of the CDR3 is TGTGCCAGCAGCCAAAACGACTGGGTTGGGACCGGGGAGCTGTTTTTT. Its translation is CASSQNDWVGTGELFF.

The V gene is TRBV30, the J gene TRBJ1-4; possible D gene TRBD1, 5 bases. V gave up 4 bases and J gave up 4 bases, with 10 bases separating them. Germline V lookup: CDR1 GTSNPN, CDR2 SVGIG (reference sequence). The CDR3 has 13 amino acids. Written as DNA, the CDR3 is TGTGCCTGGAATTTGGGGCGTAATGAAAAACTGTTTTTT. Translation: CAWNLGRNEKLFF.

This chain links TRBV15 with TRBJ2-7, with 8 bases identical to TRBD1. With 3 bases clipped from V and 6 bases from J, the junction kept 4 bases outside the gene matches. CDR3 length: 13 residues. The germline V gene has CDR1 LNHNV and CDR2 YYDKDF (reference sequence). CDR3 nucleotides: TGTGCCACCAGCAGTGGACAGGGAGGCGAGCAGTACTTC. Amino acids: CATSSGQGGEQYF. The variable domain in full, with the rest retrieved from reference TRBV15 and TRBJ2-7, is DAMVIQNPRYQVTQFGKPVTLSCSQTLNHNVMYWYQQKSSQAPKLLFHYYDKDFNNEADTPDNFQSRRPNTSFCFLDIRSPGLGDTAMYLCATSSGQGGEQYFGPGTRLTVT.

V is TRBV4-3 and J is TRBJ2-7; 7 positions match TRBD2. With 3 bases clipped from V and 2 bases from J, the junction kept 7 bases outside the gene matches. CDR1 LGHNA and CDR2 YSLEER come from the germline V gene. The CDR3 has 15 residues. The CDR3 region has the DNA TGCGCCAGCAGCCAGTTCGGGGGGTCCACCTACGAGCAGTACTTC. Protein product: CASSQFGGSTYEQYF.

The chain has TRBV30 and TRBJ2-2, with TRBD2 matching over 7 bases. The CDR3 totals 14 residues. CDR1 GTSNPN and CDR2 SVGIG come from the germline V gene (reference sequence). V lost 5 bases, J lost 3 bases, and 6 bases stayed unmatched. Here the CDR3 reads CAWSSGGHTGELFF. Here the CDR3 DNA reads TGTGCCTGGTCTAGCGGAGGTCACACCGGGGAGCTGTTTTTT.

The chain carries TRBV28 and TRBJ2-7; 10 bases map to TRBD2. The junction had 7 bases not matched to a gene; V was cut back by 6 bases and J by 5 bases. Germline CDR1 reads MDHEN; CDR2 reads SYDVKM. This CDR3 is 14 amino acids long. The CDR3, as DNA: TGTGCCAGCAGCAGAGCGGGAGGGCTGAACGAGCAGTACTTC. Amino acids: CASSRAGGLNEQYF.

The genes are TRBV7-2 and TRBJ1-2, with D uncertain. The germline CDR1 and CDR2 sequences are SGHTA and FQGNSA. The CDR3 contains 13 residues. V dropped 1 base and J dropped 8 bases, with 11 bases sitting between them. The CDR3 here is CASSLGGTGGYTF. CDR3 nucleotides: TGTGCCAGCAGCTTAGGCGGCACTGGGGGCTACACCTTC. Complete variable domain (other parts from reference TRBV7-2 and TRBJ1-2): GAGVSQSPSNKVTEKGKDVELRCDPISGHTALYWYRQSLGQGLEFLIYFQGNSAPDKSGLPSDRFSAERTGGSVSTLTIQRTQQEDSAVYLCASSLGGTGGYTFGSGTRLTVV.

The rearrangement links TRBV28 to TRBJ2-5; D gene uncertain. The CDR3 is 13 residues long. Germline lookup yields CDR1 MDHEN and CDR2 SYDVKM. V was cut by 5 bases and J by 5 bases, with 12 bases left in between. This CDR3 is CASSPQVLETQYF. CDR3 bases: TGTGCCAGCAGTCCGCAGGTCCTGGAGACCCAGTACTTC. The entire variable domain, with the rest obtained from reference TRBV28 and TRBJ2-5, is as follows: DVKVTQSSRYLVKRTGEKVFLECVQDMDHENMFWYRQDPGLGLRLIYFSYDVKMKEKGDIPEGYSVSREKKERFSLILESASTNQTSMYLCASSPQVLETQYFGPGTRLLVL.

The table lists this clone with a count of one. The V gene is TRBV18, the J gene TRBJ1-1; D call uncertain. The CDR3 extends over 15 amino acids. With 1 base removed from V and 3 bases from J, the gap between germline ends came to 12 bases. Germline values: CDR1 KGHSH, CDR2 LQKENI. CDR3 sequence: CASSPQGGSYTEAFF. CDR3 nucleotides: TGTGCCAGCTCACCACAGGGAGGGAGTTACACTGAAGCTTTCTTT.

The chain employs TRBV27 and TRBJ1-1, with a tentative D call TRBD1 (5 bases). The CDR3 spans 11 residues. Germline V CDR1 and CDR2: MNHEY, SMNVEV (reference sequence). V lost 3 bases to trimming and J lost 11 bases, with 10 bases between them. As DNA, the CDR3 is TGTGCCAGCAGTTTTGGAGGGGATGCTTTCTTT. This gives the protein CASSFGGDAFF.

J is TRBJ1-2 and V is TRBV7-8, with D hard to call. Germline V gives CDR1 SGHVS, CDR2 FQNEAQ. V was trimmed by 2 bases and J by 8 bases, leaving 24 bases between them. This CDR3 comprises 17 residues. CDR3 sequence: CASSLRFGERTEPGYTF. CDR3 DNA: TGTGCCAGCAGCTTAAGGTTTGGTGAGCGCACCGAGCCAGGCTACACCTTC.

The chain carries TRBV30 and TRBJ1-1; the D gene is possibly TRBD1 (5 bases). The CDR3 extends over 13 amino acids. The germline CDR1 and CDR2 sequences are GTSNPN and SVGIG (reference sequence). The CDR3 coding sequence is TGTGCATCCCCGGGACTTAAGAACACTGAAGCTTTCTTT. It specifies CASPGLKNTEAFF.

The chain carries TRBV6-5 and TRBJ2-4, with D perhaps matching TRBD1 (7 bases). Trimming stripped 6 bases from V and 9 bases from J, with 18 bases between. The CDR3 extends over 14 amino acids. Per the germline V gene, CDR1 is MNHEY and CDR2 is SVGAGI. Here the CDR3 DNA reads TGTGCCAGCAGCTCAGGGACAGCGGGCGGCATTCAGTACTTC. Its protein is CASSSGTAGGIQYF.

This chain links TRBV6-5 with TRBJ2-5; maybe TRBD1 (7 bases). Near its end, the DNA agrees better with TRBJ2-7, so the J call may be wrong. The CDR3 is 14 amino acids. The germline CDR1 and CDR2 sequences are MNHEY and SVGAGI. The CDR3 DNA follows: TGTGCCAGCGGGCTCAGGGGGGAGTCCTACGAGCAGTACTTC. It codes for CASGLRGESYEQYF.

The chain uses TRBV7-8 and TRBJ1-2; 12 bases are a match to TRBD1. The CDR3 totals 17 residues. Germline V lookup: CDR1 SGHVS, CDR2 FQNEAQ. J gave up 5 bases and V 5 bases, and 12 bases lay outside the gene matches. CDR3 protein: CASSPRGDRGQAYGYTF. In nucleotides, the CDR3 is TGTGCCAGCAGCCCTAGAGGGGACAGGGGGCAGGCGTATGGCTACACCTTC.

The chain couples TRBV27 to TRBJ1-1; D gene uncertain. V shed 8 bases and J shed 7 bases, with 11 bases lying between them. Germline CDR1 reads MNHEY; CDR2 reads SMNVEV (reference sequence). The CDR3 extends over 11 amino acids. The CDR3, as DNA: TGTGCCAGCGGAGGCGGCCTTGAAGCTTTCTTT. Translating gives CASGGGLEAFF.

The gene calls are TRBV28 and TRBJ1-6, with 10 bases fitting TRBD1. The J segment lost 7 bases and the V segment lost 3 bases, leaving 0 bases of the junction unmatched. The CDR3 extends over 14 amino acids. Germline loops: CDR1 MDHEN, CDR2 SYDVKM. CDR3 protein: CASSLGQGNSPLHF. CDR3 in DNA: TGTGCCAGCAGTTTGGGACAGGGGAATTCACCCCTCCACTTT.

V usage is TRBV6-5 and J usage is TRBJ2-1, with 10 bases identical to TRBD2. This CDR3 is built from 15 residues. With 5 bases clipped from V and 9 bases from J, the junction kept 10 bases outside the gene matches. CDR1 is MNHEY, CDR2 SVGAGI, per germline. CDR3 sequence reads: CASSLSTSGAAEQFF. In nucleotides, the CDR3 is TGTGCCAGCAGTCTAAGCACTAGCGGGGCCGCTGAGCAGTTCTTC.

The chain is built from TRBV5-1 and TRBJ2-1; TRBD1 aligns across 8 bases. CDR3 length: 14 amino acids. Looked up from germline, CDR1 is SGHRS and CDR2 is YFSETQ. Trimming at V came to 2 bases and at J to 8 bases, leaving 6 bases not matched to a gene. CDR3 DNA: TGCGCCAGCAGCTTAGGACAGGGTGTGGATGAGCAGTTCTTC. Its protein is CASSLGQGVDEQFF.